These 11 T cell receptor beta chains were all obtained from the same sample, sequenced in a study of beta chain features in type 1 diabetes. cDNA synthesis used the whole RNA isolate, giving expressed TCRB sequences. Repertoires were generated with immunoSEQ multiplex PCR, while TCRdb's copy carries only in-frame clones and drops some. Of about 330,000 clones detected, 8% to 13% appear once; the ten largest clones hold under 0.02%. What was sequenced was naive CD4+ T cells from blood. All receptors come from a woman aged 30 to 39 in good health.

This clone was counted only a few times. The J gene is TRBJ2-1, the V gene TRBV11-2; D is undetermined. V was pared by 1 base and J by 5 bases, with 15 bases between. CDR1 and CDR2 (germline): SGHAT, FQNNGV. The CDR3 is made up of 16 amino acids. CDR3 in amino acids: CASSLVRRSQNNEQFF. CDR3 sequence (DNA): TGTGCCAGCAGCTTAGTTCGGCGGAGTCAGAACAATGAGCAGTTCTTC.

This clone has more than one count but fewer than ten. The rearrangement links TRBV6-5 to TRBJ2-4; 9 nucleotides line up with TRBD1. Trimming cost V 5 bases and J 7 bases; bases outside gene matches: 6. Germline values: CDR1 MNHEY, CDR2 SVGAGI. The CDR3 totals 14 residues. The DNA of the CDR3 is TGTGCCAGCAGTACTTACAGGGGGCGTAACATTCAGTACTTC. This gives the protein CASSTYRGRNIQYF.

This clone was picked up a small number of times. The chain recombines TRBV14 with TRBJ1-1; 7 bases are shared with TRBD1. V shed 1 base and J 4 bases; nucleotides not matched to a gene: 3. The CDR3 consists of 14 residues. Germline assignment: CDR1 SGHDN and CDR2 FVKESK. The DNA of the CDR3 is TGTGCCAGCAGCCAAGTAGGGGGCGGCACTGAAGCTTTCTTT. This translates into CASSQVGGGTEAFF.

The rearrangement links TRBV7-2 to TRBJ2-1; D not certain. The V end lost 1 base, the J end lost 0 bases, and 7 bases lay between the germline ends. The CDR3 covers 15 residues. CDR1 and CDR2 (germline): SGHTA, FQGNSA. The CDR3, as DNA: TGTGCCAGCAGCTTAGAGGCGGCCTCCTACAATGAGCAGTTCTTC. Its protein is CASSLEAASYNEQFF.

The rearrangement links TRBV27 to TRBJ2-3; 14 bases agree with TRBD2. The J segment lost 4 bases and the V segment lost 4 bases, leaving 10 bases of the junction unmatched. This CDR3 is 18 amino acids long. The germline gives CDR1 MNHEY, CDR2 SMNVEV (reference sequence). CDR3 region: CASSSGTSGSVWPDTQYF. The DNA for the CDR3 is TGTGCCAGCAGTTCCGGGACTAGCGGGAGCGTCTGGCCAGATACGCAGTATTTT.

In its sample, this clone was seen a few times. This chain uses TRBV5-4 with TRBJ1-4; TRBD1 matches 7 bases. This CDR3 is built from 13 residues. V lost 1 base and J lost 8; bases outside the gene matches: 2. Germline-derived CDR1 and CDR2 are SGHNT and YYREEE (reference sequence). CDR3 in amino acids: CASSLPTGEKLFF. The DNA of the CDR3 is TGTGCCAGCAGCTTGCCGACAGGGGAAAAACTGTTTTTT.

This clone was seen a handful of times. The V and J genes are TRBV7-2 and TRBJ2-5; TRBD1 aligns across 8 bases. The CDR3 loop spans 14 amino acids. The trim removed 2 bases at V and 2 bases at J, leaving 1 base unmatched. CDR1 is SGHTA and CDR2 is FQGNSA in the germline V gene. Here the CDR3 reads CASSLTGGQETQYF. CDR3 DNA: TGTGCCAGCAGCTTAACAGGGGGTCAAGAGACCCAGTACTTC.

This clone was counted a few times. The chain carries TRBV7-9 and TRBJ1-1; D gene uncertain. The germline gives CDR1 SEHNR, CDR2 FQNEAQ (reference sequence). This CDR3 is built from 15 residues. Trimming pared 5 bases from V and 1 base from J, leaving 14 bases between. The CDR3 sequence is CASSIREAGNTEAFF. Here the CDR3 DNA reads TGTGCCAGCAGCATCCGTGAGGCGGGGAACACTGAAGCTTTCTTT.

This chain uses TRBV6-5 with TRBJ2-7, with D possibly being TRBD2 (5 bases). V lost 6 bases and J lost 0, with 12 bases in between. The germline gives CDR1 MNHEY, CDR2 SVGAGI. CDR3 size: 14 residues. The chain's CDR3 is CASRRTFTSYEQYF. CDR3 sequence (DNA): TGTGCCAGCAGGAGGACTTTTACCTCCTACGAGCAGTACTTC.

This clone was recorded a few times. V and J are TRBV9 and TRBJ2-3, with D perhaps TRBD2 (5 bases). The V and J ends lost 7 bases and 0 bases respectively, with 12 bases between them. The length of the CDR3 is 14 residues. CDR1 is SGDLS and CDR2 is YYNGEE in the germline V gene. The CDR3 DNA follows: TGTGCCAGCGGAGGAAGGGAAAGCACAGATACGCAGTATTTT. Its protein product is CASGGRESTDTQYF.

The chain recombines TRBV14 with TRBJ2-5; TRBD1 matches 10 bases. Germline values: CDR1 SGHDN, CDR2 FVKESK. The V and J ends lost 6 bases and 6 bases, in that order; junction bases with no gene match: 7. This CDR3 comprises 14 residues. The CDR3 spells CASRETGGLQTQYF. DNA for the CDR3: TGTGCCAGCAGGGAGACAGGGGGCTTGCAGACCCAGTACTTC.